One sample yielded the 19 T cell receptor beta chains listed below, sequenced in a study of regulatory T cells in long-lasting Graves disease (dated by TCRdb to about 2021). In light of the paper, this sample's time point label describes: newly diagnosed GD, antithyroid drugs for less than 3 months. For both TCR sequencing and RNA sequencing, RNA was extracted from PBMCs in TRIzol. Libraries were prepared through multiplex PCR. The run used an Illumina HiSeq 4000. To build TCR beta libraries, CDR3 regions were amplified by Arm-PCR using iRepertoire HTBI primers. Using fastp trimming at Q25 and MiXCR clonotype assembly, TCRdb reanalyzed the public sequencing data and kept in-frame beta chains. Rows with one shared CDR3 protein collapse into an entry with the most common genes and DNA. The sample table contains hundreds of thousands of distinct CDR3 sequences; only one count was recorded for roughly 15% of them. The ten largest clones represent around 11% of the sample.

The same sample was also used in a study of T cells in Graves' hyperthyroidism and ophthalmopathy.

Sample: peripheral blood mononuclear cells (PBMCs), taken at new diagnosis, from a patient treated with antithyroid drugs. The receptor source for this set is a woman aged 25 to 39 with Graves disease. Donor details come from another sample of the same person, matched by shared clones.

The chain recombines TRBV7-9 with TRBJ1-3; D gene ambiguous. CDR1 is SEHNR, CDR2 FQNEAQ, per germline (reference sequence). CDR3 length equals 15 residues. Deletions cut 6 bases from V and 0 bases from J, with 12 bases between. The DNA for the CDR3 is TGTGCCAGCAGGGTGGACGGGTACTCTGGAAACACCATATATTTT. Its translation: CASRVDGYSGNTIYF.

Points on this clonotype: One base away lies a much larger clone, so this may be a sequencing read error. The chain recombines TRBV18 with TRBJ2-5; 7 bases align to TRBD2. The CDR3 is made up of 14 amino acids. CDR1 KGHSH and CDR2 LQKENI come from the germline V gene. CDR3 amino acids: CASTPRGGREAQYF. The CDR3, as DNA: TGTGCCAGCACCCCTCGCGGGGGAAGAGAGGCCCAGTACTTC. The variable domain in full, with the rest retrieved from reference TRBV18 and TRBJ2-5, is NAGVMQNPRHLVRRRGQEARLRCSPMKGHSHVYWYRQLPEEGLKFMVYLQKENIIDESGMPKERFSAEFPKEGPSILRIQQVVRGDSAAYFCASTPRGGREAQYFGPGTRLLVL.

This clonotype was counted ten times or more. The gene calls are TRBV20-1 and TRBJ2-1; either TRBD1 or TRBD2 may supply D (5 bases each). Germline V gene data show CDR1 as DFQATT and CDR2 as SNEGSKA (reference sequence). The germline V and J ends were trimmed by 0 bases and 0 bases, with 9 bases remaining between them. CDR3 length: 15 residues. The CDR3 is CSARDGTDSYNEQFF. CDR3 nucleotide sequence: TGCAGTGCTAGAGATGGGACCGACTCCTACAATGAGCAGTTCTTC.

The chain carries TRBV15 and TRBJ2-1; possibly TRBD2 for D (6 bases). CDR3 length: 15 residues. With 0 bases removed from V and 7 bases from J, the gap between germline ends came to 13 bases. Germline values: CDR1 LNHNV, CDR2 YYDKDF (reference sequence). Here the CDR3 DNA reads TGTGCCACCAGCAGAGATTCCACGGGGGAAAATGAGCAGTTCTTC. Its protein is CATSRDSTGENEQFF.

At least ten counts were recorded for this clonotype. The J gene is TRBJ2-4, the V gene TRBV7-9; D possibly corresponds to TRBD2 (5 bases). The CDR3 runs to 14 residues. CDR1 SEHNR and CDR2 FQNEAQ come from the germline V gene (reference sequence). Trimming removed 1 base from V and 8 bases from J, with 12 bases in between. The CDR3 DNA is TGTGCCAGCAGCTTAGATCGGGATAGGTACATTCAGTACTTC. Amino acid sequence: CASSLDRDRYIQYF.

There are many counts of this clonotype. The V gene is TRBV2, the J gene TRBJ2-3; 7 bases map to TRBD1. Germline values: CDR1 SNHLY, CDR2 FYNNEI. V lost 6 bases, J lost 4 bases, and 4 bases stayed unmatched. There are 13 residues in the CDR3. CDR3 residues: CASRTGTADTQYF. CDR3 DNA sequence: TGTGCCAGCAGGACAGGGACCGCAGATACGCAGTATTTT.

A remark on this clonotype: It may be a read error: a sequence one base away is much more abundant. V and J are TRBV2 and TRBJ2-4; D ambiguous. CDR3 length: 16 amino acids. The V end was cut by 7 bases, the J end by 0 bases, with 16 bases between. Germline V gene data show CDR1 as SNHLY and CDR2 as FYNNEI. The CDR3 coding sequence is TGTGCCAGCAAAGGCCCCTATGCTATAGCCAAAAACATTCAGTACTTC. This codes for CASKGPYAIAKNIQYF. The whole variable domain, filled in from reference TRBV2 and TRBJ2-4, reads EPEVTQTPSHQVTQMGQEVILRCVPISNHLYFYWYRQILGQKVEFLVSFYNNEISEKSEIFDDQFSVERPDGSNFTLKIRSTKLEDSAMYFCASKGPYAIAKNIQYFGAGTRLSVL.

This clonotype was seen repeatedly, ten times or more. The gene calls are TRBV18 and TRBJ2-7; D is perhaps TRBD1 (6 bases). This CDR3 is built from 14 residues. Germline V gene sequence: CDR1 KGHSH, CDR2 LQKENI. Trimming cost V 6 bases and J 4 bases, with 16 bases left between them. The CDR3 region has the DNA TGTGCCAGCTCGCTGACAGGAGCTCCTTACGAGCAGTACTTC. Protein product: CASSLTGAPYEQYF.

The table lists this clonotype with many counts. This chain connects TRBV27 to TRBJ2-7; tentatively, D is TRBD1 or TRBD2 (5 bases each). Germline CDR1 MNHEY, CDR2 SMNVEV (reference sequence). Deletions cut 4 bases from V and 4 bases from J, with 20 bases between. The CDR3 consists of 16 residues. CDR3 sequence: CASSSPARDGGYEQYF. The CDR3 DNA follows: TGTGCCAGCAGTTCCCCGGCCAGGGACGGTGGATACGAGCAGTACTTC.

This clonotype was counted at least ten times. This chain links TRBV2 with TRBJ2-1, with D perhaps TRBD2 (5 bases). This CDR3 is 13 amino acids long. Looked up from germline, CDR1 is SNHLY and CDR2 is FYNNEI. V was pared by 8 bases and J by 3 bases, with 11 bases between. The CDR3 region is CASAMEDYNEQFF. Written as DNA, the CDR3 is TGTGCCAGCGCGATGGAGGACTACAATGAGCAGTTCTTC.

Many counts were recorded for this clonotype. The V call is TRBV15, the J call TRBJ1-1; D is uncertain. The V end was cut by 0 bases, the J end by 6 bases, with 11 bases between. Germline CDR1 is LNHNV and CDR2 is YYDKDF (reference sequence). The CDR3 runs to 14 residues. CDR3 nucleotide sequence: TGTGCCACCAGCAGAGATGTTGGAGGACCTGAAGCTTTCTTT. Its translation: CATSRDVGGPEAFF.

This clonotype was recorded at least ten times. The CDR3 nucleotides are TGTGCCAACATATATCCCGGACAGCAACCTAACTATGGCTACACCTTC. Translating it yields CANIYPGQQPNYGYTF. This chain joins TRBV12-3 or TRBV12-4 and TRBJ1-2; tentative D call: TRBD1 (6 bases). V dropped 10 bases and J dropped 0 bases, with 21 bases sitting between them. There are 16 residues in the CDR3.

This clonotype has ten or more counts. This chain uses TRBV20-1 with TRBJ2-3; TRBD1 or TRBD2 may be the D gene (5 bases each). Trimming shortened V by 2 bases and J by 0 bases, and 9 bases separated the two germline ends. The CDR3 extends over 14 amino acids. Germline V lookup: CDR1 DFQATT, CDR2 SNEGSKA (reference sequence). DNA for the CDR3: TGCAGTGCTAGACTTTGGGGGAGCACAGATACGCAGTATTTT. Translating gives CSARLWGSTDTQYF.

A word on this clonotype: This may arise from a read error, as a much more abundant clone is one base away. The DNA is omitted, as the CDR3 cannot be located on it reliably, and the CDR3 follows TCRdb's listing. V gene TRBV2 combines with J gene TRBJ2-3. The CDR3 spans 12 amino acids, including both terminal residues. Germline V gene data show CDR1 as SNHLY and CDR2 as FYNNEI. The CDR3 sequence: CASSSSGDTQHF.

There are a few counts of this clonotype. V gene TRBV28 combines with J gene TRBJ1-2; D is undetermined. This CDR3 spans 14 amino acids. Between the trimmed V and J ends, which lost 11 bases and 8 bases, there was a span of 24 bases. CDR1 and CDR2 from the germline V gene are MDHEN and SYDVKM. The CDR3 loop reads CASRSLSGGWGYTF. The CDR3 DNA is TGTGCCTCGCGTAGCCTCTCCGGAGGGTGGGGCTACACCTTC.

On this clonotype itself: A much more abundant neighbour one base away suggests this may be a read error. This chain connects TRBV20-1 to TRBJ2-5; 8 bases agree with TRBD2. Germline loops: CDR1 DFQATT, CDR2 SNEGSKA (reference sequence). This CDR3 contains 14 residues. The CDR3 sequence: CSPIRREAYNEQYF. The CDR3 DNA reads as TGCAGCCCTATTAGGCGGGAGGCCTACAATGAGCAGTACTTC.

This rearrangement joins TRBV29-1 to TRBJ2-6; D may match TRBD1 or TRBD2 (5 bases each). This CDR3 spans 14 amino acids. Trimming stripped 4 bases from V and 3 bases from J, with 10 bases between. Germline assignment: CDR1 SQVTM and CDR2 ANQGSEA. The CDR3 sequence: CSVGGAYGANVLTF. The CDR3 region has the DNA TGCAGCGTTGGAGGGGCGTATGGGGCCAACGTCCTGACTTTC.

This clonotype came up many times. The V gene is TRBV4-3, the J gene TRBJ2-5; D gene unclear. Trimming took 0 bases from V and 5 from J, leaving 7 bases between them. The CDR3 is made up of 13 amino acids. Germline CDR1 LGHNA, CDR2 YSLEER. CDR3 nucleotide sequence: TGCGCCAGCAGCCAAGAAGGGTGGGAGACCCAGTACTTC. It is translated as CASSQEGWETQYF.

V is TRBV6-1 and J is TRBJ2-7, with D uncertain. This CDR3 is built from 13 residues. The germline V and J ends were trimmed by 10 bases and 2 bases, with 15 bases remaining between them. The germline CDR1 and CDR2 sequences are MNHNS and SASEGT. CDR3: CATATQDAYEQYF. CDR3 nucleotides: TGTGCCACCGCTACCCAAGATGCCTACGAGCAGTACTTC.